These T cell receptor beta chains were read from a single sample in a study of CD8+ T cells in alopecia areata. Clones were read by immunoSEQ multiplex PCR, and TCRdb kept only the in-frame ones, dropping some. The sample lists 150,000 to 200,000 clones, around 71% occurring once. The specimen comprised CD4+ T cells sorted from blood, sampled at week 4, from a patient treated with tofacitinib. The receptors here all came from a human donor with alopecia areata. The CDR3 runs from the conserved cysteine through the conserved F or W. A D gene is named only where the DNA matches it firmly. Expanded clones get a size class; other rows say once, few or many, or leave the size out.

DNA: TGTGCCAGCAGAAGCAGCCCCACCGGGGAGCTGTTTTTT
CDR3: CASRSSPTGELFF
D: .
J: TRBJ2-2
size: .
V: TRBV6-5

DNA: TGTGCCAGCAGTGGGACTAGCGGTTACCAAGAGACCCAGTACTTC
CDR3: CASSGTSGYQETQYF
D: TRBD2
J: TRBJ2-5
size: .
V: TRBV2

DNA: TGTGCCAGCAGCCCTTATAACACTGAAGCTTTCTTT
CDR3: CASSPYNTEAFF
D: .
J: TRBJ1-1
size: .
V: TRBV7-2

DNA: TGCGCCAGCAGCTTCTCAGGGGTAGCTTTCTTT
CDR3: CASSFSGVAFF
D: .
J: TRBJ1-1
size: once
V: TRBV5-1

DNA: TGTGCCAGCAGCCGCTCGGGTGTAGGCTACGAGCAGTACTTC
CDR3: CASSRSGVGYEQYF
D: .
J: TRBJ2-7
size: .
V: TRBV6-5

DNA: TGCAGCGTCCCTTTTCAGGGACGGCTCTATGGCTACACCTTC
CDR3: CSVPFQGRLYGYTF
D: .
J: TRBJ1-2
size: .
V: TRBV29-1

DNA: TGTGCCAGCAGCGTAGGTCGCCTGGCTCACACCGGGGAGCTGTTTTTT
CDR3: CASSVGRLAHTGELFF
D: .
J: TRBJ2-2
size: .
V: TRBV9

DNA: TGTGCCAGCAGTTTAATGGGGAATAATTCACCCCTCCACTTT
CDR3: CASSLMGNNSPLHF
D: .
J: TRBJ1-6
size: .
V: TRBV27

DNA: TGTGCCAGCAGTTACTCTTTGCTAGCGGGGGTAGAGACCCAGTACTTC
CDR3: CASSYSLLAGVETQYF
D: TRBD2
J: TRBJ2-5
size: once
V: TRBV6-5

DNA: TGTGCCAGCAGCGGACAGGGAGGACTAGCCGGGGAGCTGTTTTTT
CDR3: CASSGQGGLAGELFF
D: .
J: TRBJ2-2
size: .
V: TRBV6-5

DNA: TGTGCCACCAGCCCCGGGGGGCGGAATTCACCCCTCCACTTT
CDR3: CATSPGGRNSPLHF
D: .
J: TRBJ1-6
size: .
V: TRBV15

DNA: TGTGCCACCAGCAGAGATACGACAGGGGGTTATGGCTACACCTTC
CDR3: CATSRDTTGGYGYTF
D: TRBD1
J: TRBJ1-2
size: few
V: TRBV15

DNA: TGTGCCAGCAGCGGGACAGGGGGCGTGGACACTGAAGCTTTCTTT
CDR3: CASSGTGGVDTEAFF
D: TRBD1
J: TRBJ1-1
size: .
V: TRBV5-4